Included here is one T cell receptor beta chain sequence, with context. A much larger clone lies a single base off, so this may be a read error. Germline loops: CDR1 SNHLY, CDR2 FYNNEI. The CDR3 covers 15 residues. V was trimmed by 1 base and J by 3 bases, leaving 12 bases between them. Preparing the TCRbeta library involved the use of unique molecular identifiers. TCRdb ran MiXCR on the PCR reads and lists one entry per CDR3 protein. The sample has some 290,000 distinct CDR3 sequences; around 9.6% are singletons. The data were taken from a study of T-cell reconstitution after alpha-beta-depleted transplantation in children.

The chain links TRBV2 to TRBJ2-5; unclear D gene. The sample in question was PBMCs from the stem cell graft donor, obtained from the stem cell graft. The source of this sequence is a human donor who donated a stem cell graft to a child with SCID. CDR3 coding DNA: TGTGCCAGCAGTGAAGATGCCGATCCCAAAGAGACCCAGTACTTC. Protein sequence: CASSEDADPKETQYF.